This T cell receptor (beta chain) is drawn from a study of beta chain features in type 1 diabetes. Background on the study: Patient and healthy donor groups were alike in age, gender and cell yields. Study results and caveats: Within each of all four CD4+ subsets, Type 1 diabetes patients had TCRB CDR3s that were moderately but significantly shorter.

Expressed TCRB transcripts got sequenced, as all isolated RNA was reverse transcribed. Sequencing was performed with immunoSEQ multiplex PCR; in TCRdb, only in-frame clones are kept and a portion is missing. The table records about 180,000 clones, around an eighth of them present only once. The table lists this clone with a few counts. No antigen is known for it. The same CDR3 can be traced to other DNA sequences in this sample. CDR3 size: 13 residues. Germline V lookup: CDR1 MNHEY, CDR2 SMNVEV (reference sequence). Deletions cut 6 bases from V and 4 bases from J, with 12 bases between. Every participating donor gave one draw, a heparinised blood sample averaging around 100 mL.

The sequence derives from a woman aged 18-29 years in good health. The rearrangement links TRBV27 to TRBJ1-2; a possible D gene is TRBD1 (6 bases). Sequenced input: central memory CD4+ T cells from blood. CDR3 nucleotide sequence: TGTGCCAGCAGACCGACAGGTGGCTATGGCTACACCTTC. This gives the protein CASRPTGGYGYTF.